Each of the 22 T cell receptor beta chains below was sequenced from the same sample in a study of CD8+ T cells in alopecia areata. RNA was extracted and reverse transcribed into cDNA as the sequencing template. Sequencing was performed with immunoSEQ multiplex PCR; in TCRdb, only in-frame clones are kept and a portion is missing. The table lists 200,000 to 250,000 clones, 56% of them singletons. The material sequenced was CD8+ T cells sorted from blood. The receptors were sampled from a human donor in good health.

This chain connects TRBV15 to TRBJ2-7, with TRBD1 matching 7 bases. V dropped 2 bases and J dropped 5; count of bases not matched to a gene: 6. Germline V CDR1 and CDR2: LNHNV, YYDKDF (reference sequence). CDR3 length: 14 residues. CDR3 nucleotides: TGTGCCACCAGCAGATTGCAGGGGGACCACGAGCAGTACTTC. It codes for CATSRLQGDHEQYF. Supplemented by reference TRBV15 and TRBJ2-7, the full variable domain reads DAMVIQNPRYQVTQFGKPVTLSCSQTLNHNVMYWYQQKSSQAPKLLFHYYDKDFNNEADTPDNFQSRRPNTSFCFLDIRSPGLGDTAMYLCATSRLQGDHEQYFGPGTRLTVT.

This clone came up a few times. This rearrangement joins TRBV25-1 to TRBJ2-3, with D possibly TRBD2 on 6 matching bases. The CDR3 runs 15 residues. The V and J ends lost 2 bases and 2 bases respectively, with 11 bases between them. Germline CDR1 reads MGHDK; CDR2 reads SYGVNS. CDR3 amino acids: CASSEPGLLTDTQYF. CDR3 bases: TGTGCCAGCAGTGAACCAGGACTACTCACAGATACGCAGTATTTT.

For the CDR3, the DNA is TGTGCCAGCAGCCGACTAGCGGGGGGGCAACCGGATCAAGAGACCCAGTACTTC. Protein product: CASSRLAGGQPDQETQYF. This chain joins TRBV27 and TRBJ2-5; 14 positions agree with TRBD2. Germline values: CDR1 MNHEY, CDR2 SMNVEV (reference sequence). CDR3 length: 18 amino acids. V trimming: 6 bases; J trimming: 2 bases; junction bases outside the gene matches: 11.

V and J are TRBV30 and TRBJ2-7; D gene uncertain. V lost 4 bases and J 1 base, leaving 11 bases between the germline ends. The CDR3 spans 13 residues. The germline gives CDR1 GTSNPN, CDR2 SVGIG (reference sequence). The CDR3 DNA sequence: TGTGCCTGGACAGGAAGGGTGTCCTACGAGCAGTACTTC. It encodes CAWTGRVSYEQYF.

The genes are TRBV6-6 and TRBJ1-2; 7 bases are a match to TRBD1. The CDR3 loop spans 14 amino acids. J was trimmed by 5 bases and V by 6 bases; bases with no gene match: 9. The germline V gene has CDR1 MNHNY and CDR2 SVGAGI (reference sequence). CDR3 amino acids: CASSSGTARYGYTF. DNA for the CDR3: TGTGCCAGCAGCTCAGGGACAGCTCGATATGGCTACACCTTC.

This clone was recorded a few times. CDR3 sequence reads: CASSHDSGGAKDTQYF. In DNA form, the CDR3 reads TGCGCCAGCAGCCATGATAGCGGGGGGGCAAAAGATACGCAGTATTTT. The chain combines TRBV4-1 with TRBJ2-3; 11 bases map to TRBD2. This CDR3 is 16 amino acids long. V trimming: 3 bases; J trimming: 5 bases; junction bases outside the gene matches: 7. Germline V CDR1 and CDR2: MGHRA, YSYEKL.

The V call is TRBV7-9, the J call TRBJ2-1; D unresolved. The germline V gene encodes CDR1 SEHNR and CDR2 FQNEAQ (reference sequence). The CDR3 loop spans 10 amino acids. The germline V and J ends were trimmed by 3 bases and 8 bases, with 2 bases remaining between them. CDR3 in amino acids: CASSFDEQFF. The CDR3 nucleotides are TGTGCCAGCAGCTTCGATGAGCAGTTCTTC.

The gene calls are TRBV2 and TRBJ2-1; D is perhaps TRBD2 (6 bases). Trimming took 10 bases from V and 4 from J, leaving 20 bases between them. This CDR3 is 15 amino acids long. Germline values: CDR1 SNHLY, CDR2 FYNNEI. This chain's CDR3 is CANRGSGPQYNEQFF. The CDR3 nucleotides read TGTGCCAACCGGGGGTCCGGCCCTCAATACAATGAGCAGTTCTTC.

The chain employs TRBV30 and TRBJ2-7, with D perhaps TRBD1 (6 bases). Germline values: CDR1 GTSNPN, CDR2 SVGIG (reference sequence). The V end was cut by 4 bases, the J end by 3 bases, with 16 bases between. The length of the CDR3 is 14 residues. The CDR3, as DNA: TGTGCCTGGATGGGGAGCGAAGGGGGCTACGAGCAGTACTTC. Its protein product is CAWMGSEGGYEQYF.

Only a few counts were recorded for this clone. The chain carries TRBV27 and TRBJ2-1; D is unclear. V was clipped by 3 bases and J by 2 bases, with 11 bases between them. CDR3 length equals 15 residues. The germline gives CDR1 MNHEY, CDR2 SMNVEV (reference sequence). CDR3 protein: CASSFRAPTYNEQFF. The CDR3 coding sequence is TGTGCCAGCAGTTTCCGGGCGCCCACCTACAATGAGCAGTTCTTC.

The J gene is TRBJ1-1, the V gene TRBV29-1; D perhaps matches TRBD1 (5 bases). Germline CDR1 and CDR2: SQVTM and ANQGSEA. V lost 4 bases and J 1 base, leaving 10 bases between the germline ends. The CDR3 loop spans 13 amino acids. CDR3 nucleotide sequence: TGCAGCGTTGTTCGGGGCCCGAACACTGAAGCTTTCTTT. Protein: CSVVRGPNTEAFF. Variable domain in full (rest from reference TRBV29-1 and TRBJ1-1): SAVISQKPSRDICQRGTSLTIQCQVDSQVTMMFWYRQQPGQSLTLIATANQGSEATYESGFVIDKFPISRPNLTFSTLTVSNMSPEDSSIYLCSVVRGPNTEAFFGQGTRLTVV.

CDR3: CASSERGTGTDEQYF. The CDR3 nucleotides are TGTGCCAGCAGTGAAAGAGGGACAGGGACGGACGAGCAGTACTTC. This chain joins TRBV2 and TRBJ2-7; 9 nucleotides match TRBD1. V was clipped by 2 bases and J by 5 bases; unmatched bases: 7. The CDR3 totals 15 residues. CDR1 and CDR2 from the germline V gene are SNHLY and FYNNEI.

The chain recombines TRBV27 with TRBJ2-7; no firm D call. From germline, CDR1 is MNHEY and CDR2 SMNVEV (reference sequence). V lost 0 bases and J lost 7, with 10 bases in between. The CDR3 contains 13 residues. CDR3 nucleotide sequence: TGTGCCAGCAGTTTATCGAGGTGGGAAGAGCAGTACTTC. Translating it yields CASSLSRWEEQYF.

This rearrangement joins TRBV11-2 to TRBJ2-5, with 10 bases matching TRBD2. V trimming: 4 bases; J trimming: 4 bases; junction bases outside the gene matches: 3. This CDR3 has 14 residues. The germline V gene encodes CDR1 SGHAT and CDR2 FQNNGV. CDR3 nucleotide sequence: TGTGCCAGCAGCTCTAGCGGGGGAACAGAGACCCAGTACTTC. Amino acids: CASSSSGGTETQYF.

This clone occurred once. V is TRBV6-5 and J is TRBJ1-1, with TRBD1 as a possible D gene (5 bases). V was shortened by 5 bases and J by 2 bases, with 12 bases between the two germline ends. CDR1 and CDR2 from the germline V gene are MNHEY and SVGAGI. The CDR3 spans 14 residues. The CDR3 DNA is TGTGCCAGCAGTACGGGGGGGGTAAACACTGAAGCTTTCTTT. Its translation is CASSTGGVNTEAFF.

The rearrangement uses TRBV29-1 and TRBJ1-1; 7 bases line up with TRBD1. Germline values: CDR1 SQVTM, CDR2 ANQGSEA. The CDR3 has 15 amino acids. V dropped 7 bases and J dropped 1; count of bases not matched to a gene: 12. The CDR3 sequence is CSGGTDQAGNTEAFF. The CDR3 DNA follows: TGCAGCGGTGGGACAGACCAGGCGGGGAACACTGAAGCTTTCTTT.

The V gene is TRBV6-5, the J gene TRBJ2-2; 9 bases are a match to TRBD1. V lost 6 bases to trimming and J lost 7 bases; unmatched junction nucleotides: 9. This CDR3 region has 15 residues. In germline, CDR1 is MNHEY, CDR2 SVGAGI. CDR3 DNA sequence: TGTGCCAGCAGCCCCGGGACAGGGTTTAGCGGGGAGCTGTTTTTT. Translation gives CASSPGTGFSGELFF.

The chain carries TRBV30 and TRBJ2-1; 8 bases align to TRBD1. Germline-derived CDR1 and CDR2 are GTSNPN and SVGIG (reference sequence). The CDR3 covers 15 residues. With V trimmed by 2 bases and J by 2 bases, 5 bases remained unmatched. The CDR3 region has the DNA TGTGCCTGGAGTCCCCCAGGGGGCCCCTACAATGAGCAGTTCTTC. The encoded protein is CAWSPPGGPYNEQFF.

This chain links TRBV15 with TRBJ1-1; D may be TRBD1 (5 bases). Per the germline V gene, CDR1 is LNHNV and CDR2 is YYDKDF (reference sequence). The CDR3 runs to 15 residues. The V gene lost 5 bases and the J gene lost 6 bases, with 19 bases spanning the gap. CDR3 amino acids: CATSSDVGAGPEAFF. CDR3 sequence (DNA): TGTGCCACCAGCTCAGATGTGGGAGCGGGACCTGAAGCTTTCTTT. The whole variable domain, remainder taken from reference TRBV15 and TRBJ1-1, is DAMVIQNPRYQVTQFGKPVTLSCSQTLNHNVMYWYQQKSSQAPKLLFHYYDKDFNNEADTPDNFQSRRPNTSFCFLDIRSPGLGDTAMYLCATSSDVGAGPEAFFGQGTRLTVV.

The rearrangement joins TRBV5-3 to TRBJ2-2, with D unresolved. TRBV5-3 is an ORF for which the function is uncertain. The CDR3 is 13 residues long. Trimming pared 4 bases from V and 2 bases from J, leaving 6 bases between. In nucleotides, the CDR3 is TGTGCCAGAAGCCCTACTAACACCGGGGAGCTGTTTTTT. It translates to CARSPTNTGELFF.

The chain uses TRBV13 and TRBJ2-7; no firm D call. The germline V gene encodes CDR1 PRHDT and CDR2 FYEKMQ (reference sequence). The CDR3 extends over 14 amino acids. V was cut by 0 bases and J by 5 bases, with 11 bases left in between. The CDR3 coding sequence is TGTGCCAGCAGCTTAGGCCTTTATATCCACGAGCAGTACTTC. It specifies CASSLGLYIHEQYF.

In its sample, this clone was seen many times. V usage is TRBV13 and J usage is TRBJ2-1, with 7 positions matching TRBD1. Looked up from germline, CDR1 is PRHDT and CDR2 is FYEKMQ (reference sequence). J was trimmed by 1 base and V by 8 bases; bases with no gene match: 17. This CDR3 spans 18 amino acids. CDR3 sequence: CASRTRGGQGHSYNEQFF. The CDR3 DNA sequence: TGTGCCAGCCGAACCCGAGGGGGCCAAGGTCATTCCTACAATGAGCAGTTCTTC.